This T cell receptor (beta chain) was sequenced for a study of PD-L1 blockade in urothelial cancer. Trimming removed 6 bases from V and 3 bases from J, with 9 bases in between. The germline CDR1 and CDR2 sequences are SGHTA and FQGNSA. The CDR3 spans 13 residues. Documented time point: peripheral blood 6 weeks after treatment start. The protocol was immunoSEQ multiplex PCR, while the TCRdb copy is restricted to in-frame clones and leaves out a portion. The repertoire holds 35,000 to 40,000 clones, with 86% as singletons. The clonotype originates from a man between 60 and 75 years old with urothelial cancer. Here the sequenced sample was PBMCs, taken around atezolizumab (anti-PD-L1) treatment. V is TRBV7-2 and J is TRBJ1-5; D is undetermined. The CDR3 DNA reads as TGTGCCAGCAGGCCCAACACCAATCAGCCCCAGCATTTT. Its translation: CASRPNTNQPQHF.